This T cell receptor beta chain was sequenced for a study of control samples from healthy donors and cancer patients (dated by TCRdb to about 2020). Library preparation employed the immunoSEQ multiplex PCR assay. TCRdb's version of the immuneACCESS table is confined to in-frame rearrangements and falls short of the full clone set. An unresolved V gene accounts for under half of the shortfall where checked; the remainder is of unknown origin. Recorded for this sample are about 57,000 clones; roughly 92% of them occurred a single time. The ten biggest clones cover almost 4% of the sample. The germline V gene (reference sequence) yields SEHNR for CDR1 and FQNEAQ for CDR2. Relative to germline, V is missing 5 bases and J is missing 0 bases, with 4 bases of the junction outside any gene match. Including the terminal cysteine and phenylalanine, the CDR3 comprises 14 residues. Only the CDR3 part of the read is kept: 42 bases, read in frame from the first base.

Worth noting for this clone: Its specific antigen is unknown. No much larger clonotype is one base removed from it; base qualities were not supplied.

The rearranged segments are TRBV7-9 and TRBJ2-7; 7 central nucleotides agree with TRBD1. The sequence was obtained from a young man in good health. Material: blood. CDR3 region: CASSPQGFSYEQYF. The DNA sequence follows: TGTGCCAGCAGCCCACAGGGGTTCTCCTACGAGCAGTACTTC.